This T cell receptor beta chain was sequenced during a study of shared clonotypes between healthy human individuals. Overall study context: Each donor's CD4 naive and CD4 memory cells filled three plates apiece, CD8 naive two, and CD8 memory one.

TCRdb's copy holds only in-frame clones and misses some; the assay was immunoSEQ multiplex PCR. The sample contains roughly 2 million clones, 95% of which appear only once. The source of this sequence is a young man in good health. Input material: naive CD4+ T cells sorted from blood. The subset was: CD45RA+ positively selected.

CDR3 amino acids: CASSLDAGSDTQYF. CDR3 DNA sequence: TGCGCCAGCAGCTTGGACGCCGGCTCAGATACGCAGTATTTT. V and J are TRBV5-1 and TRBJ2-3; D unresolved. V was trimmed by 0 bases and J by 4 bases, leaving 9 bases between them. This CDR3 contains 14 residues. Looked up from germline, CDR1 is SGHRS and CDR2 is YFSETQ.